A single sample is the source of the 27 T cell receptor beta chains below, sequenced in a study of T cells in Graves' hyperthyroidism and ophthalmopathy. Amplified TCR beta CDR3 regions came from RNA transcripts. Initially, a first-round RT-PCR of the TCR CDR3 employed the HTBI primer set. TCRdb ran MiXCR on the multiplex PCR reads and lists one entry per CDR3 protein. The profile shows more than 500,000 distinct CDR3 sequences, just over 45% of them singletons. Specimen: peripheral blood or thyroid tissue (not recorded which). These receptors came from an adult woman with Graves' disease, either hyperthyroidism or ophthalmopathy (not recorded which).

V usage is TRBV6-5 and J usage is TRBJ2-7; TRBD2 aligns across 8 bases. Per germline, CDR1 MNHEY and CDR2 SVGAGI. The CDR3 sequence is 19 residues long. V shed 5 bases and J 2 bases; nucleotides not matched to a gene: 20. The CDR3 region has the DNA TGTGCCAGCAGTCGGGGGGGCGCTGGGCAGGGGCTGACTCCCTACGAGCAGTACTTC. Translation gives CASSRGGAGQGLTPYEQYF.

This clonotype was found many times. The rearrangement links TRBV7-3 to TRBJ1-5; 10 nucleotides align to TRBD1. The CDR3 covers 17 residues. The germline gives CDR1 SGHTA, CDR2 FQGTGA. J was trimmed by 6 bases and V by 5 bases; bases with no gene match: 13. CDR3 protein: CASSVVPGQGMCQPQHF. In DNA, the CDR3 is TGTGCCAGCAGCGTAGTACCGGGACAGGGGATGTGTCAGCCCCAGCATTTT.

V and J are TRBV12-3 or TRBV12-4 and TRBJ2-7; possible D gene TRBD2, 6 bases. Trimming stripped 0 bases from V and 8 bases from J, with 8 bases between. The CDR3 is made up of 12 amino acids. The CDR3 DNA reads TGTGCCAGCAGTTTAGCGGGGGGACAGCAGTACTTC. It yields the protein CASSLAGGQQYF.

Many counts were recorded for this clonotype. This sequence joins TRBV7-8 and TRBJ2-2; 9 bases line up with TRBD2. The CDR3 runs 15 residues. Germline CDR1 and CDR2: SGHVS and FQNEAQ. V lost 7 bases and J lost 4; bases outside the gene matches: 7. As DNA, the CDR3 is TGTGCCAGCAACCGAGCGGGAGGCGGCACCGGGGAGCTGTTTTTT. As protein: CASNRAGGGTGELFF.

This clonotype has more than one count but fewer than ten. The CDR3 loop reads CASTQRGGTANSPLHF. The DNA of the CDR3 is TGTGCCAGCACCCAGCGGGGGGGGACAGCTAATTCACCCCTCCACTTT. The genes are TRBV7-2 and TRBJ1-6; 7 positions match TRBD1. Germline CDR1 reads SGHTA; CDR2 reads FQGNSA. The CDR3 loop spans 16 amino acids. V shed 7 bases and J 6 bases; nucleotides not matched to a gene: 12. Together with reference TRBV7-2 and TRBJ1-6, the CDR3 gives the full variable domain: GAGVSQSPSNKVTEKGKDVELRCDPISGHTALYWYRQSLGQGLEFLIYFQGNSAPDKSGLPSDRFSAERTGGSVSTLTIQRTQQEDSAVYLCASTQRGGTANSPLHFGNGTRLTVT.

The CDR3 DNA is TGCAGCACCACTCGTGAGCAGTTCTTC. Translating it yields CSTTREQFF. The gene calls are TRBV29-1 and TRBJ2-1, with unresolved D. V lost 8 bases and J 9 bases, leaving 8 bases between the germline ends. Germline V gene data show CDR1 as SQVTM and CDR2 as ANQGSEA. The CDR3 totals 9 residues.

There are many counts of this clonotype. The gene calls are TRBV7-9 and TRBJ2-2; maybe TRBD2 (5 bases). The CDR3 runs 13 residues. Germline V gives CDR1 SEHNR, CDR2 FQNEAQ (reference sequence). Trimming left V 4 bases short and J 6 bases short, with 9 bases between. For the CDR3, the DNA is TGTGCCAGCAGCTCGGGGTTTCCCGGGGAGCTGTTTTTT. Translated: CASSSGFPGELFF.

With respect to this clonotype: A read error may produce the germline difference seen at one junction end. The chain uses TRBV4-1 and TRBJ2-7; D is unclear. Germline CDR1 and CDR2: MGHRA and YSYEKL. This CDR3 comprises 12 residues. The CDR3 coding sequence is TGCGCCAGCAGCAAAGTGTACGGCGAGCAGAACTTC. This codes for CASSKVYGEQNF.

V usage is TRBV5-6 and J usage is TRBJ1-1; tentative D call: TRBD1 (5 bases). The V end was cut by 2 bases, the J end by 3 bases, with 17 bases between. The CDR3 covers 16 residues. The germline V gene has CDR1 SGHDT and CDR2 YYEEEE. CDR3 sequence reads: CASSFLSGAEDTEAFF. The CDR3 bases are TGTGCCAGCAGCTTTTTGAGTGGGGCCGAGGACACTGAAGCTTTCTTT.

Ten or more counts support this clonotype. The CDR3 is CSVDPGTTGELFF. DNA for the CDR3: TGCAGCGTTGATCCGGGGACCACCGGGGAGCTGTTTTTT. V is TRBV29-1 and J is TRBJ2-2; D is possibly TRBD1 or TRBD2 (5 bases each). V was shortened by 3 bases and J by 4 bases, with 9 bases between the two germline ends. Germline assignment: CDR1 SQVTM and CDR2 ANQGSEA. The CDR3 runs 13 residues.

This clonotype was seen repeatedly, ten times or more. The rearrangement joins TRBV10-3 to TRBJ1-2; TRBD1 matches at 7 bases. Trimming cost V 4 bases and J 2 bases; bases outside gene matches: 1. Looked up from germline, CDR1 is ENHRY and CDR2 is SYGVKD. CDR3 length: 13 residues. The CDR3 is CAISVGQNYGYTF. CDR3 in DNA: TGTGCCATCAGTGTGGGACAGAACTATGGCTACACCTTC.

This clonotype was seen at least ten times. The chain uses TRBV12-3 or TRBV12-4 and TRBJ2-5, with 7 bases aligning to TRBD1. The J segment lost 5 bases and the V segment lost 7 bases, leaving 7 bases of the junction unmatched. The CDR3 is 13 amino acids. CDR3 DNA sequence: TGTGCCAGCACCCCTGACAGGGTGGAGACCCAGTACTTC. It encodes CASTPDRVETQYF.

This clonotype was recorded many times. The chain joins TRBV20-1 to TRBJ2-2; D possibly uses TRBD1 or TRBD2 (5 bases each). CDR1 DFQATT and CDR2 SNEGSKA come from the germline V gene (reference sequence). The CDR3 totals 14 residues. The V end lost 3 bases, the J end lost 1 base, and 9 bases lay between the germline ends. CDR3 in amino acids: CSASRDGNTGELFF. In nucleotides, the CDR3 is TGCAGTGCTAGCCGGGACGGGAACACCGGGGAGCTGTTTTTT.

The table lists this clonotype with many counts. The chain combines TRBV5-1 with TRBJ1-1, with a tentative D call TRBD1 (5 bases). Trimming removed 0 bases at V and 2 bases at J, with 8 bases between. This CDR3 has 14 residues. CDR1 is SGHRS, CDR2 YFSETQ, per germline. The CDR3 DNA reads as TGCGCCAGCAGCTTGGATCAGGGAAACACTGAAGCTTTCTTT. It encodes CASSLDQGNTEAFF.

This clonotype was seen ten or more times. The CDR3 spells CASSLDHDSDLYEQYF. CDR3 sequence (DNA): TGTGCCAGCAGCTTAGATCACGACAGTGACCTTTACGAGCAGTACTTC. This rearrangement joins TRBV11-2 to TRBJ2-7; perhaps TRBD1 as D (5 bases). The CDR3 totals 16 residues. Germline CDR1 SGHAT, CDR2 FQNNGV. The germline V and J ends were trimmed by 0 bases and 4 bases, with 16 bases remaining between them.

This chain uses TRBV10-3 with TRBJ1-2, with D unclear. Germline CDR1 is ENHRY and CDR2 is SYGVKD. V was trimmed by 0 bases and J by 3 bases, leaving 8 bases between them. The length of the CDR3 is 14 residues. DNA for the CDR3: TGTGCCATCAGTGAGTCGGGCACGGACTATGGCTACACCTTC. It specifies CAISESGTDYGYTF.

V gene TRBV5-1 combines with J gene TRBJ1-1; D unresolved. The V and J ends lost 3 bases and 4 bases respectively, with 10 bases between them. CDR1 is SGHRS and CDR2 is YFSETQ in the germline V gene. The CDR3 runs 13 residues. CDR3 sequence reads: CASSSPARTEAFF. The CDR3 DNA reads as TGCGCCAGCAGCTCCCCGGCACGCACTGAAGCTTTCTTT.

V is TRBV5-6 and J is TRBJ1-2; no reliable D call. The germline V and J ends were trimmed by 1 base and 4 bases, with 8 bases remaining between them. Germline-derived CDR1 and CDR2 are SGHDT and YYEEEE. There are 13 residues in the CDR3. Written as DNA, the CDR3 is TGTGCCAGCAGCTTGAGGTATAGCTATGGCTACACCTTC. Translated, it gives CASSLRYSYGYTF.

The V and J genes are TRBV6-6 and TRBJ2-7; D assignment may be TRBD1 or TRBD2 (7 bases each). The germline V gene has CDR1 MNHNY and CDR2 SVGAGI (reference sequence). V shed 0 bases and J shed 7 bases, with 19 bases lying between them. The CDR3 contains 16 residues. CDR3 region: CASSYSIVWEGAEQYF. DNA for the CDR3: TGTGCCAGCAGTTACTCGATCGTGTGGGAGGGGGCAGAGCAGTACTTC.

This clonotype has only one observation. A much more abundant neighbour one base away suggests this may be a read error. The chain links TRBV7-9 to TRBJ1-1, with D unresolved. The V gene's germline CDR1 is SEHNR and CDR2 FQNEAQ (reference sequence). CDR3 length equals 10 residues. CDR3: CASSLNEALF. The CDR3 coding sequence is TGTGCCAGCAGCTTAAATGAAGCTCTCTTT.

This chain links TRBV20-1 with TRBJ2-7; the D is unclear. Trimming took 3 bases from V and 6 from J, leaving 12 bases between them. The CDR3 has 12 residues. Germline values: CDR1 DFQATT, CDR2 SNEGSKA (reference sequence). Here the CDR3 reads CSASPGKVEQYF. The CDR3 nucleotides are TGCAGTGCTAGTCCGGGTAAGGTCGAGCAGTACTTC.

The chain is built from TRBV10-3 and TRBJ2-7; a possible D gene is TRBD2 (5 bases). This CDR3 contains 13 residues. Trimming removed 6 bases at V and 6 bases at J, with 15 bases between. Per the germline V gene, CDR1 is ENHRY and CDR2 is SYGVKD. The CDR3 loop reads CAISATGKREQYF. Here the CDR3 DNA reads TGTGCCATCAGCGCCACCGGGAAACGCGAGCAGTACTTC.

This clonotype was seen at least ten times. The chain is built from TRBV10-3 and TRBJ2-3, with 7 bases identical to TRBD2. This CDR3 has 17 amino acids. V was clipped by 0 bases and J by 2 bases; unmatched bases: 8. Per the germline V gene, CDR1 is ENHRY and CDR2 is SYGVKD. This CDR3 reads CAISESRSGIYTDTQYF. The CDR3 nucleotides are TGTGCCATCAGTGAGTCGAGGAGCGGGATCTACACAGATACGCAGTATTTT.

The V and J genes are TRBV13 and TRBJ2-5; 9 bases are a match to TRBD2. J gave up 5 bases and V 8 bases, and 6 bases lay outside the gene matches. Looked up from germline, CDR1 is PRHDT and CDR2 is FYEKMQ (reference sequence). This CDR3 has 13 amino acids. CDR3 region: CASGTGTSETQYF. The DNA for the CDR3 is TGTGCCAGCGGGACCGGGACTAGCGAGACCCAGTACTTC.

This clonotype was recorded many times. The rearrangement uses TRBV20-1 and TRBJ1-1, with a tentative D call TRBD1 (5 bases). Germline V gene sequence: CDR1 DFQATT, CDR2 SNEGSKA (reference sequence). The CDR3 is 13 residues long. The V end was cut by 3 bases, the J end by 6 bases, with 14 bases between. CDR3: CSARVTEPAEAFF. The CDR3 DNA reads as TGCAGTGCTAGGGTGACAGAGCCCGCTGAAGCTTTCTTT.

This clonotype was counted once. The chain recombines TRBV4-1 with TRBJ1-1; D not resolved. The ends were cut back, 0 bases at V and 7 bases at J, with 15 bases in the middle. CDR3 length: 15 amino acids. The germline V gene encodes CDR1 MGHRA and CDR2 YSYEKL. The CDR3 region has the DNA TGCGCCAGCAGCCAAGATCGTCGAGGACCTAATGAAGCTTTCTTT. Protein: CASSQDRRGPNEAFF.

This clonotype was found a few times. A clone one base away is much larger, so this may be a read error. The V gene is TRBV7-2, the J gene TRBJ1-5; 10 bases line up with TRBD1. The CDR3 is made up of 15 amino acids. Germline V gene lookup returns CDR1 SGHTA and CDR2 FQGNSA. CDR3 sequence reads: CASSIWTGGNQLQHF. CDR3 nucleotide sequence: TGTGCCAGCAGCATCTGGACAGGGGGGAATCAGCTCCAGCATTTT.